The present TCR beta chain was sequenced within a study of T cells in Graves' hyperthyroidism and ophthalmopathy. The CDR3 runs 16 residues. Germline V lookup: CDR1 KGHSH, CDR2 LQKENI. V lost 0 bases, J lost 6 bases, and 15 bases lay in between. Study outcomes and limitations: A 13 V-J signature model discriminated ophthalmopathy versus stable hyperthyroidism.

Used for diagnoses were clinical symptoms, serum thyroxine and TRAb, thyroid ultrasound and orbital computed tomography. PBMCs came from around 10 ml fresh peripheral blood. Amplification of TCR beta CDR3 regions was performed using RNA transcripts as template. A set of HTBI primers served as the primers for a first-round RT-PCR of the TCR CDR3. A single record per CDR3 protein comes from TCRdb applying MiXCR to the multiplex PCR reads. Seen here are about 250,000 distinct CDR3 sequences, about 24% observed once, and the top ten hold 30% to 40%. This clonotype occurred many times. Its antigen is not known.

V and J are TRBV18 and TRBJ1-5; perhaps TRBD1 as D (6 bases). Sequencing was performed on blood. This sequence originates from a woman between 40 and 55 years old with Graves' ophthalmopathy. The CDR3 loop reads CASSPPNTGIGQPQHF. Written as DNA, the CDR3 is TGTGCCAGCTCACCACCTAATACAGGGATCGGTCAGCCCCAGCATTTT.